What follows describes a single T cell receptor beta chain. Profiled with immunoSEQ multiplex PCR; TCRdb holds only in-frame clones, not every one. The repertoire consists of approximately 760,000 clones, with over 75% occurring once and the leading ten covering more than 0.008%. The V segment lost 0 bases and the J segment 4 bases; nucleotides outside the gene matches: 7. This CDR3 is built from 16 residues. Looked up from germline, CDR1 is KGHSH and CDR2 is LQKENI. The data are from a study of shared T cell receptors in the human thymus. The same data also contributed to another study, on human thymus T cells. That work states: Infants, healthy and Finnish, who were having corrective surgery for congenital heart defects served as donors. Resections obtained during corrective heart surgery supplied the thymus tissue. Thymic as well as blood repertoires seemed to favor certain V and J genes unevenly. Overlap was high between thymic repertoires from unrelated individuals, as reported in related research.

This rearrangement joins TRBV18 to TRBJ1-2, with 8 bases matching TRBD1. Source material: thymocytes. This TCR derives from a girl under three years old with a congenital heart defect. In DNA form, the CDR3 reads TGTGCCAGCTCACCACCCCGGACAGGGCAGGCCTATGGCTACACCTTC. Amino acid sequence: CASSPPRTGQAYGYTF.